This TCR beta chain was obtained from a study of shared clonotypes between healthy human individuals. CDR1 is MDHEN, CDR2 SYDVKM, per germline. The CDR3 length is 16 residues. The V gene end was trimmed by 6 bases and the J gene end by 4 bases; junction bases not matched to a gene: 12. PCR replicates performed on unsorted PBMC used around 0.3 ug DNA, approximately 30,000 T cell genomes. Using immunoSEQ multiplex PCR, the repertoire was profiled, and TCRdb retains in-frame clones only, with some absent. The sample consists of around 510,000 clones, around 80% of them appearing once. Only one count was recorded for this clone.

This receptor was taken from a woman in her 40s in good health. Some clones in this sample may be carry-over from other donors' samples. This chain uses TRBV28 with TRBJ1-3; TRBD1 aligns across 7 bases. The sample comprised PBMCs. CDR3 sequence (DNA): TGTGCCAGCAGGCATCGTCAGGGGGTCAGGGGAAACACCATATATTTT. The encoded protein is CASRHRQGVRGNTIYF.